The 20 T cell receptor beta chains in this list originate from one sample, sequenced in a study of cytomegalovirus exposure and HLA in healthy donors. Use of 60 Vbeta and 13 Jbeta primers characterized the PCR. Only in-frame clones appear in the TCRdb table, and some are missing; sequencing was by immunoSEQ multiplex PCR. This sample carries some 150,000 clones, over 70% of them seen once, and the ten largest clones take over 1.5%. Sequencing was carried out using PBMCs. Receptors were obtained from a woman aged 18-29 years in good health and CMV-seronegative.

J is TRBJ1-5 and V is TRBV4-1; no reliable D call. Per germline, CDR1 MGHRA and CDR2 YSYEKL. V was clipped by 0 bases and J by 4 bases, with 13 bases between them. The CDR3 extends over 16 amino acids. This chain's CDR3 is CASSQDSTIGNQPQHF. The CDR3 coding sequence is TGCGCCAGCAGCCAAGATAGCACCATTGGAAATCAGCCCCAGCATTTT.

The CDR3 is CASSESSVLPYEQYF. CDR3 DNA sequence: TGCGCCAGCAGTGAGTCATCGGTCCTCCCCTACGAGCAGTACTTC. The rearrangement uses TRBV10-1 and TRBJ2-7; D is unresolved. Germline V gene data show CDR1 as WNHNN and CDR2 as SYGVQD (reference sequence). Deletions cut 0 bases from V and 2 bases from J, with 11 bases between. The CDR3 runs to 15 residues.

The gene calls are TRBV30 and TRBJ1-2; D gene uncertain. Germline-derived CDR1 and CDR2 are GTSNPN and SVGIG (reference sequence). Trimming pared 2 bases from V and 8 bases from J, leaving 12 bases between. The CDR3 has 12 amino acids. In nucleotides, the CDR3 is TGTGCCTGGAGTTTTGGGCCCGGCGGCTACACCTTC. Amino acids: CAWSFGPGGYTF.

This clone was recorded once. V and J are TRBV14 and TRBJ2-7, with TRBD2 identical over 8 bases. The CDR3 runs to 16 residues. The germline V gene has CDR1 SGHDN and CDR2 FVKESK. Trimming cost V 3 bases and J 0 bases; bases outside gene matches: 7. The CDR3 reads CASSHRWRGASYEQYF. CDR3 sequence (DNA): TGTGCCAGCAGCCACCGGTGGCGGGGGGCCTCCTACGAGCAGTACTTC.

The DNA for the CDR3 is TGCGCCAGCAGCTTGGCTCCAGGGATGAACACTGAAGCTTTCTTT. As protein: CASSLAPGMNTEAFF. The V call is TRBV5-1, the J call TRBJ1-1; possible D gene TRBD1, 5 bases. This CDR3 is built from 15 residues. CDR1 SGHRS and CDR2 YFSETQ come from the germline V gene. Deletions cut 0 bases from V and 0 bases from J, with 9 bases between.

Concerning this clone itself: The junction departs from the called germline gene at one end, perhaps through a read error. The chain links TRBV7-9 to TRBJ1-6, with 9 bases identical to TRBD1. Germline-derived CDR1 and CDR2 are SEHNR and FQNEAQ (reference sequence). The CDR3 is 17 amino acids. CDR3 region: CSSSARGTGFGNSPLHF. In DNA form, the CDR3 reads TGTTCCAGCAGCGCACGAGGGACAGGGTTCGGAAATTCACCCCTCCACTTT.

V and J are TRBV6-1 and TRBJ2-7; D is unclear. The germline V gene encodes CDR1 MNHNS and CDR2 SASEGT. The CDR3 runs to 13 residues. Trimming took off 7 bases at V and 2 bases at J, with 12 bases between the two ends. Here the CDR3 DNA reads TGTGCCAGCAATGACCCCTTAGCCTACGAGCAGTACTTC. Its protein is CASNDPLAYEQYF.

This clone has only one observation. The chain is built from TRBV5-6 and TRBJ2-7, with D possibly TRBD2 on 5 matching bases. V lost 0 bases and J 5 bases, leaving 21 bases between the germline ends. This CDR3 is built from 17 residues. Germline CDR1 SGHDT, CDR2 YYEEEE. Written as DNA, the CDR3 is TGTGCCAGCAGCTTGGGGAGCGGTCGCCAACGAGGAAACGAGCAGTACTTC. It translates to CASSLGSGRQRGNEQYF.

The V and J genes are TRBV11-2 and TRBJ1-6, with D tentatively TRBD1 (5 bases). CDR1 and CDR2 from the germline V gene are SGHAT and FQNNGV. V was cut by 0 bases and J by 10 bases, with 13 bases left in between. The CDR3 loop spans 15 amino acids. The DNA for the CDR3 is TGTGCCAGCAGCTTAGATTGGGGCCAGAGATCACCCCTCCACTTT. Translating gives CASSLDWGQRSPLHF.

This clone was observed a few times. V gene TRBV4-2 combines with J gene TRBJ1-4, with 8 bases that match TRBD1. Germline assignment: CDR1 LGHNA and CDR2 YNFKEQ. This CDR3 is built from 15 residues. Unmatched junction bases numbered 4, after V lost 3 bases and J lost 4 bases. CDR3 amino acids: CASSQATGDNEKLFF. CDR3 sequence (DNA): TGTGCCAGCAGCCAGGCGACAGGGGATAATGAAAAACTGTTTTTT.

In the case of this clone: The junction and the germline gene differ at one end; a read error may be behind it. The V and J genes are TRBV11-2 and TRBJ2-3, with D perhaps matching TRBD2 (7 bases). The CDR3 spans 16 residues. CDR1 SGHAT and CDR2 FQNNGV come from the germline V gene. The CDR3 sequence: CASSLGAGRGTDTQYF. The CDR3 nucleotides are TGTGCCAGCAGTTTAGGGGCAGGGAGGGGGACAGATACGCAGTATTTT. Variable domain in full (rest from reference TRBV11-2 and TRBJ2-3): EAGVAQSPRYKIIEKRQSVAFWCNPISGHATLYWYQQILGQGPKLLIQFQNNGVVDDSQLPKDRFSAERLKGVDSTLKIQPAKLEDSAVYLCASSLGAGRGTDTQYFGPGTRLTVL.

DNA for the CDR3: TGTGCCAGCAGCTTAGATGAGAGGGGACTAAACTATGGCTACACCTTC. This encodes CASSLDERGLNYGYTF. V is TRBV11-2 and J is TRBJ1-2, with D perhaps matching TRBD1 (5 bases). This CDR3 is 16 amino acids long. The germline V and J ends were trimmed by 0 bases and 2 bases, with 13 bases remaining between them. The germline V gene encodes CDR1 SGHAT and CDR2 FQNNGV.

The chain recombines TRBV9 with TRBJ2-3; the D gene is possibly TRBD2 (6 bases). CDR3 length equals 20 residues. Looked up from germline, CDR1 is SGDLS and CDR2 is YYNGEE. With 0 bases removed from V and 3 bases from J, the gap between germline ends came to 26 bases. The CDR3 nucleotides are TGTGCCAGCAGCGTAGCGGGAACTAAACCGTCTAGCGAGGAGACAGATACGCAGTATTTT. Translation gives CASSVAGTKPSSEETDTQYF.

The chain carries TRBV11-3 and TRBJ2-1; the D is unclear. The CDR3 has 17 amino acids. From germline, CDR1 is SGHNT and CDR2 YENEEA. The V and J ends lost 1 base and 1 base respectively, with 14 bases between them. CDR3: CASSLGAPRSSYNEQFF. Here the CDR3 DNA reads TGTGCCAGCAGCTTAGGGGCCCCACGGTCTTCCTACAATGAGCAGTTCTTC.

The CDR3: CASSPTGEVYEQYF. The CDR3 DNA sequence: TGTGCCAGCAGTCCGACAGGGGAGGTTTACGAGCAGTACTTC. The chain combines TRBV28 with TRBJ2-7; 8 nucleotides line up with TRBD1. Germline V gene lookup returns CDR1 MDHEN and CDR2 SYDVKM. The CDR3 runs to 14 residues. The trim removed 5 bases at V and 4 bases at J, leaving 7 bases unmatched.

The J gene is TRBJ2-1, the V gene TRBV5-1, with 8 bases lining up with TRBD2. The CDR3 runs to 14 residues. The V gene end was trimmed by 6 bases and the J gene end by 2 bases; junction bases not matched to a gene: 4. Germline loops: CDR1 SGHRS, CDR2 YFSETQ. In DNA, the CDR3 is TGCGCCAGCAAAGGGACTAGTCCCTACAATGAGCAGTTCTTC. Protein sequence: CASKGTSPYNEQFF.

The rearrangement joins TRBV27 to TRBJ2-7, with TRBD1 matching over 12 bases. Germline lookup yields CDR1 MNHEY and CDR2 SMNVEV (reference sequence). The CDR3 loop spans 15 amino acids. The V and J ends lost 4 bases and 2 bases, in that order; junction bases with no gene match: 3. DNA of the CDR3: TGTGCCAGCAGTTATGGGACAGGGGGCCCCTACGAGCAGTACTTC. The encoded protein is CASSYGTGGPYEQYF.

V is TRBV30 and J is TRBJ1-2; D unresolved. The CDR3 runs 11 residues. Between the trimmed V and J ends, which lost 2 bases and 8 bases, there was a span of 9 bases. The germline V gene encodes CDR1 GTSNPN and CDR2 SVGIG (reference sequence). CDR3 residues: CAWSFRNGYTF. The CDR3 DNA reads TGTGCCTGGAGTTTCAGGAACGGCTACACCTTC.

The CDR3 here is CASSEGQINTEAFF. As DNA, the CDR3 is TGTGCCAGCAGCGAGGGACAGATAAACACTGAAGCTTTCTTT. The J gene is TRBJ1-1, the V gene TRBV21-1; the table's D call of TRBD1 was not tested on the DNA. TRBV21-1 is tagged as a pseudogene. The CDR3 extends over 14 amino acids.

The CDR3 bases are TGTGCCAGCAGCCCCGGGGTAGCGGGGGTTTACAATGAGCAGTTCTTC. Translating it yields CASSPGVAGVYNEQFF. J is TRBJ2-1 and V is TRBV5-6, with 9 bases lining up with TRBD2. The CDR3 contains 16 residues. Germline V CDR1 and CDR2: SGHDT, YYEEEE. After removal of 4 bases from V and 4 bases from J, the junction contained 9 bases not matched to a gene.